Reported below is one TCR beta chain. V shed 6 bases and J shed 6 bases, with 12 bases lying between them. The CDR3 is 13 amino acids. Germline CDR1 MNHNY, CDR2 SVGAGI (reference sequence). This sample was included in a study of blood T cell repertoires in COVID-19. In terms of age and location, participants ranged from roughly 18 to 100 years and lived in fewer than 30 US areas. Among Cohort 3 donors, those recovered had two negative PCRs, clearance, or symptom resolution. Authors' data handling: Nucleated cell counts were estimated from reference gene primer amplification. Using immunoSEQ multiplex PCR, the repertoire was profiled, and TCRdb retains in-frame clones only, with some absent. V, J and clone size were drawn from that table, and D and trimming were deduced from the DNA. Of some 400,000 clones listed, around 87% are singletons.

The sample taken for sequencing was PBMCs or T cells enriched from blood (not recorded which). The TCR originated in a young man who had recovered from COVID-19. The chain links TRBV6-6 to TRBJ2-1; D possibly corresponds to TRBD2 (5 bases). DNA for the CDR3: TGTGCCAGCAGCCCGATACGGGGCAATGAGCAGTTCTTC. Protein sequence: CASSPIRGNEQFF.